The clone carrying this T cell receptor (beta chain) was recorded a few times. This CDR3 comprises 13 residues. CDR1 is LNHNV and CDR2 is YYDKDF in the germline V gene (reference sequence). V lost 8 bases, J lost 9 bases, and 4 bases stayed unmatched. This sample is drawn from a study of beta chain features in type 1 diabetes. Every isolated RNA sample was fully reverse transcribed, so sequencing captured expressed TCRB transcripts. Naive, central memory and regulatory T cell samples yielded about 3.57 million reads on average. Here immunoSEQ multiplex PCR was the method, and the copy in TCRdb shows in-frame clones only, minus some. The sample gives about 140,000 clones, approximately 10% of which show up once; about 0.6% is in the top ten. One heparinised blood draw, averaging about 120 mL, came from each donor. Cells sorted by CD45RO/CCR7/CD25/CD127/CD95/CD27 comprised CD4+ naive, central memory, regulatory and stem cell-like memory cells. In all sorted populations, purity surpassed 95%.

The material sequenced was central memory CD4+ T cells from blood. The clonotype originates from a woman in her forties in good health. The chain is built from TRBV15 and TRBJ2-3, with 14 bases fitting TRBD2. The CDR3, as DNA: TGTGCCACCCGACTAGCGGGGGGGCACACGCAGTATTTT. Protein: CATRLAGGHTQYF. Variable domain in full (rest from reference TRBV15 and TRBJ2-3): DAMVIQNPRYQVTQFGKPVTLSCSQTLNHNVMYWYQQKSSQAPKLLFHYYDKDFNNEADTPDNFQSRRPNTSFCFLDIRSPGLGDTAMYLCATRLAGGHTQYFGPGTRLTVL.